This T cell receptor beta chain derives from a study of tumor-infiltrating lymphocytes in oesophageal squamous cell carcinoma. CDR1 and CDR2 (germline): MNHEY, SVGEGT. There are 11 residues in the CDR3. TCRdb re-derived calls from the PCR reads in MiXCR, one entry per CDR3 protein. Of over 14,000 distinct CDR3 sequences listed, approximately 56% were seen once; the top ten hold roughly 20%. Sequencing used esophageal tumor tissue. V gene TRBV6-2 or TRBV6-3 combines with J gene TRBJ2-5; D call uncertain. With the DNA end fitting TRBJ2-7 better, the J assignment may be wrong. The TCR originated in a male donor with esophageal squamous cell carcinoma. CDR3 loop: CASIWGYEQYF. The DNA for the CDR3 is TGTGCCAGCATATGGGGTTACGAGCAGTACTTC.